Each of the 6 T cell receptor beta chains below was sequenced from the same sample in a study of cytomegalovirus exposure and HLA in healthy donors. The PCR ran on 60 Vbeta and 13 Jbeta primers. Sequenced by immunoSEQ multiplex PCR; TCRdb stores in-frame clones only, minus some. This table has around 150,000 clones, roughly 70% appearing once. The sample taken for sequencing was PBMCs. These receptors all come from a woman under 40 in good health and CMV-seronegative.

The chain recombines TRBV9 with TRBJ2-3; TRBD2 agrees at 11 bases. The CDR3 extends over 18 amino acids. After removal of 4 bases from V and 2 bases from J, the junction contained 12 bases not matched to a gene. The germline V gene encodes CDR1 SGDLS and CDR2 YYNGEE. CDR3 sequence: CASSLRWGLAENTDTQYF. In DNA, the CDR3 is TGTGCCAGCAGCCTTCGTTGGGGACTAGCGGAGAACACAGATACGCAGTATTTT.

The rearrangement links TRBV7-3 to TRBJ2-2; tentatively, D is TRBD2 (6 bases). V was shortened by 1 base and J by 1 base, with 7 bases between the two germline ends. In germline, CDR1 is SGHTA, CDR2 FQGTGA. The CDR3 spans 15 residues. In nucleotides, the CDR3 is TGTGCCAGCAGCTTAAGCGGGGAGAACACCGGGGAGCTGTTTTTT. Translated, it gives CASSLSGENTGELFF.

The chain is built from TRBV29-1 and TRBJ1-1; 7 bases fit TRBD1. The J segment lost 4 bases and the V segment lost 2 bases, leaving 4 bases of the junction unmatched. Germline-derived CDR1 and CDR2 are SQVTM and ANQGSEA. The CDR3 totals 13 residues. The CDR3, as DNA: TGCAGCGTTGAAATAGCAGGGGGCACTGAAGCTTTCTTT. As protein: CSVEIAGGTEAFF.

V and J are TRBV13 and TRBJ2-7; 9 nucleotides match TRBD2. The length of the CDR3 is 14 residues. Trimming removed 3 bases from V and 6 bases from J; junction bases left unmatched: 6. Germline V gene lookup returns CDR1 PRHDT and CDR2 FYEKMQ (reference sequence). The CDR3 sequence is CASSLGLAESEQYF. CDR3 sequence (DNA): TGTGCCAGCAGCTTGGGACTAGCTGAAAGCGAGCAGTACTTC.

This sequence joins TRBV6-1 and TRBJ2-7; D is uncertain. V lost 3 bases, J lost 6 bases, and 15 bases lay in between. The CDR3 totals 14 residues. Germline V CDR1 and CDR2: MNHNS, SASEGT. The CDR3 region is CASSENRVYGEQYF. For the CDR3, the DNA is TGTGCCAGCAGTGAGAACCGAGTTTACGGCGAGCAGTACTTC.

Only one count was recorded for this clone. This chain connects TRBV4-1 to TRBJ1-3; weak D call: TRBD1 (6 bases). Germline assignment: CDR1 MGHRA and CDR2 YSYEKL. The V and J ends lost 2 bases and 0 bases respectively, with 17 bases between them. The CDR3 sequence is 18 residues long. CDR3 sequence: CASSQPLAQGSSGNTIYF. The CDR3 DNA is TGCGCCAGCAGCCAACCGCTAGCCCAGGGGTCCTCTGGAAACACCATATATTTT.